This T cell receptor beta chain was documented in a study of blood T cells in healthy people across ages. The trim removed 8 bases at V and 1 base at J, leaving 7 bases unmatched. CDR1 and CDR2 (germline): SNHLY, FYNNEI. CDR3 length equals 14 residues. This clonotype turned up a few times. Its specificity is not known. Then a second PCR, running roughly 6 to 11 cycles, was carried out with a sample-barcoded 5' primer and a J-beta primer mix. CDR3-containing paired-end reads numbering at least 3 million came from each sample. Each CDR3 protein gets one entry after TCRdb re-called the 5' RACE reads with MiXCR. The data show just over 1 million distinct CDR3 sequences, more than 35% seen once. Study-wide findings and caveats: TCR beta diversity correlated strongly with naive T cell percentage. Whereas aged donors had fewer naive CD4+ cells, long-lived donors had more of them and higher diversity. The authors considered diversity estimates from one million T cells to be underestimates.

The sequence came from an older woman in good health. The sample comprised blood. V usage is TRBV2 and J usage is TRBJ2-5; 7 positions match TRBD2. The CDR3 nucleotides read TGTGCCAGCCAACTCCGGGAGGCCCAAGAGACCCAGTACTTC. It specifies CASQLREAQETQYF. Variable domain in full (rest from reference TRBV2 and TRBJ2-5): EPEVTQTPSHQVTQMGQEVILRCVPISNHLYFYWYRQILGQKVEFLVSFYNNEISEKSEIFDDQFSVERPDGSNFTLKIRSTKLEDSAMYFCASQLREAQETQYFGPGTRLLVL.